These 9 T cell receptor beta chains originate from one sample sequenced in a study of shared clonotypes between healthy human individuals. Data came from immunoSEQ multiplex PCR; TCRdb stores just in-frame clones and leaves some out. The data show 2 million to 2.5 million clones, almost 96% seen once. The sequencing sample was made of naive CD4+ T cells sorted from blood. The subset: CD45RA+ positively selected. All receptors come from a man between 18 and 35 years old in good health.

The chain links TRBV27 to TRBJ2-1, with D hard to call. V lost 2 bases and J lost 6, with 2 bases in between. From germline, CDR1 is MNHEY and CDR2 SMNVEV (reference sequence). The CDR3 sequence is 11 residues long. This CDR3 reads CASSLSNEQFF. The CDR3 nucleotides are TGTGCCAGCAGTTTAAGCAATGAGCAGTTCTTC.

The chain employs TRBV27 and TRBJ2-3; 9 bases line up with TRBD1. The V gene end was trimmed by 5 bases and the J gene end by 4 bases; junction bases not matched to a gene: 13. This CDR3 is 17 amino acids long. Germline loops: CDR1 MNHEY, CDR2 SMNVEV (reference sequence). The CDR3 region is CASSPQWDRVQSDTQYF. The CDR3 DNA reads TGTGCCAGCAGTCCCCAGTGGGACAGGGTCCAATCAGATACGCAGTATTTT.

The chain combines TRBV11-2 with TRBJ1-2, with D possibly matching TRBD1 (5 bases). The CDR3 consists of 17 residues. CDR1 is SGHAT and CDR2 is FQNNGV in the germline V gene. V lost 5 bases, J lost 5 bases, and 24 bases lay in between. CDR3 in DNA: TGTGCCAGCAGCCGATTATCACTGGGGCTAAGCTCTTATGGCTACACCTTC. Translated: CASSRLSLGLSSYGYTF.

The chain recombines TRBV4-1 with TRBJ2-2, with 8 bases matching TRBD2. The junction had 13 bases not matched to a gene; V was cut back by 4 bases and J by 6 bases. The CDR3 sequence is 17 residues long. Germline lookup yields CDR1 MGHRA and CDR2 YSYEKL. CDR3 in amino acids: CASSPHSAGTRSGELFF. The DNA of the CDR3 is TGCGCCAGCAGCCCTCACTCAGCCGGGACTAGGTCCGGGGAGCTGTTTTTT.

The chain uses TRBV4-3 and TRBJ2-3; D possibly matches TRBD1 or TRBD2 (5 bases each). V gave up 0 bases and J gave up 6 bases, with 16 bases separating them. Germline V CDR1 and CDR2: LGHNA, YSLEER. The CDR3 runs 16 residues. DNA for the CDR3: TGCGCCAGCAGCCAAGATCTTCTACCAGGGACCGATACGCAGTATTTT. This codes for CASSQDLLPGTDTQYF.

The CDR3 DNA is TGTGCCAGCAGTCCCCGGGAGGGTCAGCCCCAGCATTTT. Its translation: CASSPREGQPQHF. The V and J genes are TRBV6-1 and TRBJ1-5; no clear D. The CDR3 is 13 amino acids. With 5 bases removed from V and 6 bases from J, the gap between germline ends came to 11 bases. The V gene's germline CDR1 is MNHNS and CDR2 SASEGT.

V gene TRBV18 combines with J gene TRBJ2-5, with D perhaps matching TRBD1 (6 bases). Germline V gives CDR1 KGHSH, CDR2 LQKENI. Between the trimmed V and J ends, which lost 4 bases and 2 bases, there was a span of 14 bases. The CDR3 spans 15 residues. CDR3: CASSQGQLPQETQYF. The CDR3 DNA sequence: TGTGCCAGCTCACAAGGACAGCTTCCTCAAGAGACCCAGTACTTC.

Concerning this clone: Other DNA sequences of this sample code for an identical CDR3. This rearrangement joins TRBV18 to TRBJ1-2, with D hard to call. The CDR3 is 14 residues long. V gave up 2 bases and J gave up 0 bases, with 7 bases separating them. The germline gives CDR1 KGHSH, CDR2 LQKENI. CDR3 sequence reads: CASSPLEANYGYTF. The DNA for the CDR3 is TGTGCCAGCTCACCATTAGAGGCTAACTATGGCTACACCTTC.

This clone is a singleton in its sample. Other DNA sequences in this sample translate to the same CDR3. V gene TRBV2 combines with J gene TRBJ1-1; D remains unclear. V was cut by 2 bases and J by 0 bases, with 7 bases left in between. CDR3 length equals 14 residues. Germline assignment: CDR1 SNHLY and CDR2 FYNNEI. CDR3 nucleotides: TGTGCCAGCAGTGAAAGGCGAGTGAACACTGAAGCTTTCTTT. This encodes CASSERRVNTEAFF.